This TCR beta chain was documented in a study of siplizumab effects on memory and regulatory T cells. The CDR3 extends over 16 amino acids. V shed 6 bases and J 6 bases; nucleotides not matched to a gene: 8. Germline CDR1 is SGHAT and CDR2 is FQNNGV. Sequencing was performed with immunoSEQ multiplex PCR; in TCRdb, only in-frame clones are kept and a portion is missing. The sample yields tens of thousands of clones, 95% to 98% seen once. Sequencing used naive CD4+ T cells sorted from blood. V gene TRBV11-2 combines with J gene TRBJ2-5; TRBD2 matches at 15 bases. The receptor was derived from a human donor in good health. CDR3 protein: CASSSLGTSGRKTQYF. The CDR3 coding sequence is TGTGCCAGCAGTTCCCTCGGGACTAGCGGGAGGAAGACCCAGTACTTC.